These 7 T cell receptor beta chains came from one sample sequenced in a study of OX40 agonist ivuxolimab in advanced cancers. Libraries were built with the immunoSEQ multiplex PCR assay. TCRdb took this table from immuneACCESS and kept in-frame rearrangements with V and J called. Such tables lack part of the clones; where checked against another copy, unresolved V genes explain under half of the gap, and the rest is unexplained. Present in this sample are 8,500 to 13,000 clones, roughly four fifths of which were seen just once. The top ten clonotypes cover approximately 20% of the sample. Sequenced here: CD4+ or CD8+ T cells sorted from blood, sampled in a trial of the OX40 agonist ivuxolimab. The receptors were sampled from an adult with an advanced solid tumor such as melanoma, head and neck, liver or kidney cancer.

The chain links TRBV27 to TRBJ1-4, with D possibly being TRBD1 (5 bases). V was pared by 0 bases and J by 7 bases, with 12 bases between. Germline assignment: CDR1 MNHEY and CDR2 SMNVEV (reference sequence). The CDR3 runs 15 residues. The CDR3 DNA reads as TGTGCCAGCAGTTTATCCGGGACCTGGGGTGAAAAACTGTTTTTT. Amino acid sequence: CASSLSGTWGEKLFF. The entire variable domain, with the rest obtained from reference TRBV27 and TRBJ1-4, is as follows: EAQVTQNPRYLITVTGKKLTVTCSQNMNHEYMSWYRQDPGLGLRQIYYSMNVEVTDKGDVPEGYKVSRKEKRNFPLILESPSPNQTSLYFCASSLSGTWGEKLFFGSGTQLSVL.

The chain recombines TRBV2 with TRBJ1-2; perhaps TRBD1 as D (6 bases). From germline, CDR1 is SNHLY and CDR2 FYNNEI. Trimming took off 9 bases at V and 2 bases at J, with 19 bases between the two ends. The CDR3 is made up of 15 amino acids. The CDR3 region is CASPTPHRVNYGYTF. The CDR3 coding sequence is TGTGCCAGTCCAACCCCGCACAGGGTAAACTATGGCTACACCTTC.

V gene TRBV12-5 combines with J gene TRBJ2-5; the D gene could be TRBD1 or TRBD2 (5 bases each). Germline V gives CDR1 LGHNT, CDR2 FRNRAP. Trimming left V 7 bases short and J 5 bases short, with 17 bases between. CDR3 length: 14 amino acids. The CDR3 DNA is TGTGCTAGTGCCTTGGGGGTAGAACGGGAGACCCAGTACTTC. This translates into CASALGVERETQYF. The entire variable domain, with the rest obtained from reference TRBV12-5 and TRBJ2-5, is as follows: DARVTQTPRHKVTEMGQEVTMRCQPILGHNTVFWYRQTMMQGLELLAYFRNRAPLDDSGMPKDRFSAEMPDATLATLKIQPSEPRDSAVYFCASALGVERETQYFGPGTRLLVL.

The genes are TRBV29-1 and TRBJ2-7; 7 bases match TRBD1. There are 11 residues in the CDR3. Germline V CDR1 and CDR2: SQVTM, ANQGSEA. With 7 bases clipped from V and 6 bases from J, the junction kept 6 bases outside the gene matches. The CDR3 nucleotides are TGCAGCGCAGACAGGGACGGCGAGCAGTACTTC. This translates into CSADRDGEQYF.

The J gene is TRBJ2-1, the V gene TRBV19, with a weak D call TRBD2 (6 bases). CDR3 length: 15 residues. V gave up 4 bases and J gave up 0 bases, with 10 bases separating them. CDR1 is LNHDA and CDR2 is SQIVND in the germline V gene (reference sequence). The CDR3 region has the DNA TGTGCCAGTAGTAATAGCGGAAGCTCCTACAATGAGCAGTTCTTC. Protein product: CASSNSGSSYNEQFF.

This clone was observed a handful of times. The rearrangement joins TRBV7-9 to TRBJ2-7; D is possibly TRBD1 (6 bases). Germline V CDR1 and CDR2: SEHNR, FQNEAQ (reference sequence). This CDR3 comprises 14 residues. The V gene lost 1 base and the J gene lost 2 bases, with 9 bases spanning the gap. The CDR3 loop reads CASSLGAGAYEQYF. CDR3 coding DNA: TGTGCCAGCAGCTTAGGGGCAGGGGCCTACGAGCAGTACTTC.

The J gene is TRBJ1-5, the V gene TRBV27; D ambiguous. CDR1 is MNHEY, CDR2 SMNVEV, per germline (reference sequence). This CDR3 is built from 15 residues. The V end was cut by 0 bases, the J end by 6 bases, with 12 bases between. Here the CDR3 DNA reads TGTGCCAGCAGTTTATCGATCGGAGGGTTTCAGCCCCAGCATTTT. As protein: CASSLSIGGFQPQHF.